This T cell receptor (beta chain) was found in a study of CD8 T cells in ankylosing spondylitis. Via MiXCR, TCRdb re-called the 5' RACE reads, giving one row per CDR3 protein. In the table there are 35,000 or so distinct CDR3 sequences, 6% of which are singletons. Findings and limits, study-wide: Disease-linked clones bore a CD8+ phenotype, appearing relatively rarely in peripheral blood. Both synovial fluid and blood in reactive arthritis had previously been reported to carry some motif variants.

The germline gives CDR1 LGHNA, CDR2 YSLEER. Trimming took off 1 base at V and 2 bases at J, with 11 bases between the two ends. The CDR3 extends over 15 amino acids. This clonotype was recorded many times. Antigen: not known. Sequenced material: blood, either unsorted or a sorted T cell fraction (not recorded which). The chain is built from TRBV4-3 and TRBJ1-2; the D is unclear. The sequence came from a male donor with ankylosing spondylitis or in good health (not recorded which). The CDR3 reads CASSQGLLGNYGYTF. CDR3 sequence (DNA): TGCGCCAGCAGCCAAGGCCTCCTAGGCAACTATGGCTACACCTTC.